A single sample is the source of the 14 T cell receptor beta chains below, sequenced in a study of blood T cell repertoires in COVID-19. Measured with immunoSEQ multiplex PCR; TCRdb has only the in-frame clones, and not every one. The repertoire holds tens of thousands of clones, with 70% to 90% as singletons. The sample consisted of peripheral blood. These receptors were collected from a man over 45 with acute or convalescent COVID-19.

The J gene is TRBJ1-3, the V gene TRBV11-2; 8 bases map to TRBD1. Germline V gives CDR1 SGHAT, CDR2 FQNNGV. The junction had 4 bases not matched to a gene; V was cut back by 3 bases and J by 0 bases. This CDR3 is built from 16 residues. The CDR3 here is CASSFRDRSSGNTIYF. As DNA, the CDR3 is TGTGCCAGCAGCTTCCGGGACAGGAGCTCTGGAAACACCATATATTTT.

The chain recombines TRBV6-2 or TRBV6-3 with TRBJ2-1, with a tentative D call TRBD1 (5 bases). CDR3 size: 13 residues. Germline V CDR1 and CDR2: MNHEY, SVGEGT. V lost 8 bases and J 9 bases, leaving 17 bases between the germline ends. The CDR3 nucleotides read TGTGCCAGCTGTTTGTATCTCAGGGCTGAGCAGTTCTTC. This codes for CASCLYLRAEQFF.

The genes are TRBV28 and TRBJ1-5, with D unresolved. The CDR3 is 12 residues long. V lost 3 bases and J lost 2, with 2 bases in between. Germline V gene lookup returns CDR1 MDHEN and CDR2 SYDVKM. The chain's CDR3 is CASSFGNQPQHF. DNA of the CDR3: TGTGCCAGCAGTTTCGGCAATCAGCCCCAGCATTTT.

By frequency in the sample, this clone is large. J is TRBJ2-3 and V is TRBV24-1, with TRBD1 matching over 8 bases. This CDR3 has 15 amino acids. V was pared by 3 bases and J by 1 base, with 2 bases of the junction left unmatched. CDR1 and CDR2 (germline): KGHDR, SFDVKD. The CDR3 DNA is TGTGCCACCAGTGATCCGGGACAGGGCACAGATACGCAGTATTTT. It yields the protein CATSDPGQGTDTQYF.

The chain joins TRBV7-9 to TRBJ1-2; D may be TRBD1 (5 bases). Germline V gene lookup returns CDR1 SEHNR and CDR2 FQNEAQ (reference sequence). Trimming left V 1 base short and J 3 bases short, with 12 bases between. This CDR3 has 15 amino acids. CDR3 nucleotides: TGTGCCAGCAGCTTAGGGGGCCTATTGGACTATGGCTACACCTTC. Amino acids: CASSLGGLLDYGYTF. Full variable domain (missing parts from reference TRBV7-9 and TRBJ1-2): DTGVSQNPRHKITKRGQNVTFRCDPISEHNRLYWYRQTLGQGPEFLTYFQNEAQLEKSRLLSDRFSAERPKGSFSTLEIQRTEQGDSAMYLCASSLGGLLDYGYTFGSGTRLTVV.

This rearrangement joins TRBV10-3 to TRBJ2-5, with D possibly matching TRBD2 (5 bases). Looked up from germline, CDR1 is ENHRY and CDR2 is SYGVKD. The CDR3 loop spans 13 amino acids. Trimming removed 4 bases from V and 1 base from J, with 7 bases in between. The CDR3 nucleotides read TGTGCCATCAGTGTGGGAGCCCAAGAGACCCAGTACTTC. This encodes CAISVGAQETQYF.

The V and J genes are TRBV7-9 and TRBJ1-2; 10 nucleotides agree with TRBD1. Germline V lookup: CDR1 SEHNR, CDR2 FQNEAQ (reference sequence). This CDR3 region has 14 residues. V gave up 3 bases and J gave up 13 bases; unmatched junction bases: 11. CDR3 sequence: CASSFAGTGEVGTF. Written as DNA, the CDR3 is TGTGCCAGCAGCTTCGCCGGGACAGGGGAGGTCGGCACCTTC.

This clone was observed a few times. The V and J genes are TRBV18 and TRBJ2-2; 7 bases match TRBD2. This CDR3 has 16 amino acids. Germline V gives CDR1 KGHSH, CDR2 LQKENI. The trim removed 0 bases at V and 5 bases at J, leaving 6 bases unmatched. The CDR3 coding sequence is TGTGCCAGCTCACCACCGACGACTAGCTCTACCGGGGAGCTGTTTTTT. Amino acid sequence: CASSPPTTSSTGELFF.

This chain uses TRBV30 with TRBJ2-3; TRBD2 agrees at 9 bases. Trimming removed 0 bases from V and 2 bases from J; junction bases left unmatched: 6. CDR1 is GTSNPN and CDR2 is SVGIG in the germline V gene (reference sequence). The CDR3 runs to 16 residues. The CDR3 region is CAWSVDSGRLTDTQYF. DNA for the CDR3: TGTGCCTGGAGTGTAGACAGCGGGAGGCTCACAGATACGCAGTATTTT.

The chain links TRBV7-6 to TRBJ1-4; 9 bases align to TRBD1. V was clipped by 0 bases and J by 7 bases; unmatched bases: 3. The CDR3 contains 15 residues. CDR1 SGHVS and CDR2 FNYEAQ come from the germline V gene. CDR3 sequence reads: CASSLAGQGFEKLFF. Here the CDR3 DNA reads TGTGCCAGCAGCTTAGCGGGACAGGGCTTTGAAAAACTGTTTTTT.

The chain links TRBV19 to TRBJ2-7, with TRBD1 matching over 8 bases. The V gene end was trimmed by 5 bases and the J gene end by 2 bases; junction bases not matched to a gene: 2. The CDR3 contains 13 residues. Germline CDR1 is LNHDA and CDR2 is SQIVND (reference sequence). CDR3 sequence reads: CASSGTGAYEQYF. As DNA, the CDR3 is TGTGCCAGTAGTGGGACAGGTGCCTACGAGCAGTACTTC. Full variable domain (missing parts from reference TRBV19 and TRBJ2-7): DGGITQSPKYLFRKEGQNVTLSCEQNLNHDAMYWYRQDPGQGLRLIYYSQIVNDFQKGDIAEGYSVSREKKESFPLTVTSAQKNPTAFYLCASSGTGAYEQYFGPGTRLTVT.

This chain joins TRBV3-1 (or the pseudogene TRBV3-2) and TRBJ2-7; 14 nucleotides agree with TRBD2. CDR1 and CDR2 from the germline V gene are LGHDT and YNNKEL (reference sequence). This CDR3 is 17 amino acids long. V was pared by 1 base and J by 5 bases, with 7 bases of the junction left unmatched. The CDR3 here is CASSQGPGLAGEDEQYF. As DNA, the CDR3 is TGTGCCAGCAGCCAAGGTCCGGGACTAGCGGGAGAGGACGAGCAGTACTTC.

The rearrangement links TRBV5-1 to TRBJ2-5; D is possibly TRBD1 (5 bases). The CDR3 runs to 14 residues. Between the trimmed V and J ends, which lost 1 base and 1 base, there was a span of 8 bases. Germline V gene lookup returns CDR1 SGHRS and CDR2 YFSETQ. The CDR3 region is CASSLSQVQETQYF. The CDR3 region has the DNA TGCGCCAGCAGCTTGTCACAGGTCCAAGAGACCCAGTACTTC.

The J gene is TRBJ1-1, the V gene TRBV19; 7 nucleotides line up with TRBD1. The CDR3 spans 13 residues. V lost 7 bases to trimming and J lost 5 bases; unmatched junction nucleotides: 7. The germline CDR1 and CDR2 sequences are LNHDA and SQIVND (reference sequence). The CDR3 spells CASTEQGKTEAFF. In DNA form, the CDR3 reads TGTGCCAGTACCGAACAGGGGAAAACTGAAGCTTTCTTT.